One and the same sample provided the 26 T cell receptor beta chains below, sequenced in a study of control samples from healthy donors and cancer patients. Assay used: immunoSEQ multiplex PCR; TCRdb lists only in-frame clones, some missing. Seen here are roughly 49,000 clones, around nine tenths observed once, and the top ten hold around 40%. The sequencing sample was made of PBMCs. The source is a man aged 50 to 60 with head and neck cancer.

V and J are TRBV27 and TRBJ1-1; a possible D gene is TRBD1 (6 bases). Trimming removed 3 bases from V and 5 bases from J, with 10 bases in between. This CDR3 contains 13 residues. The germline gives CDR1 MNHEY, CDR2 SMNVEV (reference sequence). The CDR3 here is CASSFGGRTEAFF. As DNA, the CDR3 is TGTGCCAGCAGTTTCGGGGGGCGGACTGAAGCTTTCTTT.

This clone was observed a few times. The gene calls are TRBV1 and TRBJ2-7. TRBV1 is a pseudogene segment. The CDR3 runs to 13 residues. The CDR3 nucleotides read TGCACCAGCAGCCAAGGTCTAGGGAACGAGCAGTACTTC. This gives the protein CTSSQGLGNEQYF.

The CDR3 spells CASSLGGGITSTDTQYF. CDR3 nucleotide sequence: TGTGCCAGCAGCTTAGGAGGGGGGATTACTAGCACAGATACGCAGTATTTT. This chain uses TRBV7-2 with TRBJ2-3; either TRBD1 or TRBD2 may fit D (6 bases each). This CDR3 is 17 amino acids long. Trimming stripped 1 base from V and 0 bases from J, with 14 bases between. The germline gives CDR1 SGHTA, CDR2 FQGNSA. The whole variable domain, remainder taken from reference TRBV7-2 and TRBJ2-3, is GAGVSQSPSNKVTEKGKDVELRCDPISGHTALYWYRQSLGQGLEFLIYFQGNSAPDKSGLPSDRFSAERTGGSVSTLTIQRTQQEDSAVYLCASSLGGGITSTDTQYFGPGTRLTVL.

The chain has TRBV4-1 and TRBJ2-7, with 8 bases that match TRBD1. Trimming removed 1 base from V and 7 bases from J; junction bases left unmatched: 6. Germline CDR1 and CDR2: MGHRA and YSYEKL. The CDR3 extends over 14 amino acids. CDR3 loop: CASSQGQGLGEQYF. DNA for the CDR3: TGCGCCAGCAGCCAAGGACAGGGGCTCGGGGAGCAGTACTTC.

The chain couples TRBV22-1 to TRBJ2-6. TRBV22-1 is designated a pseudogene. The CDR3 covers 17 residues. The CDR3 here is CPGRQAGEQSRANVLTF. CDR3 in DNA: TGTCCTGGGAGACAGGCGGGCGAACAAAGTCGGGCCAACGTCCTGACTTTC.

J is TRBJ2-3 and V is TRBV10-1; D might be TRBD1 or TRBD2, each matching 7 bases. Germline V CDR1 and CDR2: WNHNN, SYGVQD (reference sequence). Trimming removed 10 bases from V and 7 bases from J, with 18 bases in between. The CDR3 runs to 13 residues. The CDR3 region has the DNA TGCGCCACTTCGACAGGGAGGGGAAATACGCAGTATTTT. Protein: CATSTGRGNTQYF.

This chain uses TRBV5-5 with TRBJ1-1, with a possible D match to TRBD1 (5 bases). Germline CDR1 is SGHKS and CDR2 is YYEKEE (reference sequence). This CDR3 has 11 residues. V lost 1 base and J lost 12, with 10 bases in between. The CDR3 region has the DNA TGTGCCAGCAGCTTGTACAGGTGGACTTTCTTT. Amino acids: CASSLYRWTFF.

The rearrangement links TRBV6-1 to TRBJ1-3; unclear D gene. CDR1 and CDR2 (germline): MNHNS, SASEGT. This CDR3 is built from 16 residues. The ends were cut back, 2 bases at V and 0 bases at J, with 11 bases in the middle. The CDR3 nucleotides are TGTGCCAGCAGTGAACTTCGGGCTGCCTCTGGAAACACCATATATTTT. Encoded protein: CASSELRAASGNTIYF.

The chain links TRBV19 to TRBJ1-3; D call uncertain. The CDR3 consists of 14 residues. From germline, CDR1 is LNHDA and CDR2 SQIVND (reference sequence). V shed 5 bases and J shed 0 bases, with 8 bases lying between them. The CDR3 sequence: CASSERVSGNTIYF. CDR3 bases: TGTGCCAGTAGTGAGAGGGTCTCTGGAAACACCATATATTTT.

CDR3 sequence: CASSMGLTNYEQYF. As DNA, the CDR3 is TGTGCCAGTAGTATGGGCCTTACGAACTACGAGCAGTACTTC. The chain couples TRBV19 to TRBJ2-7, with D unclear. The CDR3 consists of 14 residues. Germline V lookup: CDR1 LNHDA, CDR2 SQIVND (reference sequence). Trimming shortened V by 3 bases and J by 3 bases, and 12 bases separated the two germline ends.

This chain uses TRBV3-1 (or the pseudogene TRBV3-2) with TRBJ1-2; the D is unclear. CDR1 and CDR2 from the germline V gene are LGHDT and YNNKEL (reference sequence). The CDR3 length is 16 residues. V was cut by 4 bases and J by 8 bases, with 23 bases left in between. CDR3 DNA: TGTGCCAGCAGCCCCCTGGGGTCCGCCCCTTCTAGGGGCTACACCTTC. Translated: CASSPLGSAPSRGYTF.

The CDR3 sequence: CASSYSRGETQYF. CDR3 bases: TGTGCCAGCAGTTACTCCAGGGGGGAGACCCAGTACTTC. The rearrangement uses TRBV6-5 and TRBJ2-5; 7 nucleotides match TRBD1. With V trimmed by 0 bases and J by 5 bases, 0 bases remained unmatched. Looked up from germline, CDR1 is MNHEY and CDR2 is SVGAGI. The CDR3 has 13 residues.

J is TRBJ2-7 and V is TRBV28; D gene uncertain. This CDR3 is 11 amino acids long. The ends were cut back, 4 bases at V and 6 bases at J, with 7 bases in the middle. Looked up from germline, CDR1 is MDHEN and CDR2 is SYDVKM. The CDR3 sequence: CASSSLPEQYF. In nucleotides, the CDR3 is TGTGCCAGCAGTTCGCTCCCCGAGCAGTACTTC.

CDR3 in DNA: TGTGCCAGCAGTTATAATGGGCAGGGAGGAGATACGCAGTATTTT. This encodes CASSYNGQGGDTQYF. J is TRBJ2-3 and V is TRBV6-5; D may be TRBD2 (6 bases). V was trimmed by 3 bases and J by 5 bases, leaving 15 bases between them. This CDR3 comprises 15 residues. The germline V gene has CDR1 MNHEY and CDR2 SVGAGI.

This chain joins TRBV2 and TRBJ2-1; D is possibly TRBD1 or TRBD2 (5 bases each). V lost 7 bases and J 5 bases, leaving 18 bases between the germline ends. CDR1 and CDR2 (germline): SNHLY, FYNNEI. There are 15 residues in the CDR3. DNA of the CDR3: TGTGCCAGCACGTACGGGACCCTTAGCGACAATGAGCAGTTCTTC. Translating it yields CASTYGTLSDNEQFF.

The chain links TRBV5-5 to TRBJ2-2, with D possibly matching TRBD1 (5 bases). Germline V gene data show CDR1 as SGHKS and CDR2 as YYEKEE (reference sequence). Trimming stripped 3 bases from V and 4 bases from J, with 10 bases between. This CDR3 is built from 14 residues. DNA of the CDR3: TGTGCCAGCAGCTACGGACACATCACCGGGGAGCTGTTTTTT. Translating it yields CASSYGHITGELFF. Together with reference TRBV5-5 and TRBJ2-2, the CDR3 gives the full variable domain: DAGVTQSPTHLIKTRGQQVTLRCSPISGHKSVSWYQQVLGQGPQFIFQYYEKEERGRGNFPDRFSARQFPNYSSELNVNALLLGDSALYLCASSYGHITGELFFGEGSRLTVL.

This clone was counted between two and nine times. This sequence joins TRBV2 and TRBJ1-2; 7 positions agree with TRBD1. The CDR3 length is 14 residues. CDR1 SNHLY and CDR2 FYNNEI come from the germline V gene. J gave up 4 bases and V 7 bases, and 9 bases lay outside the gene matches. The CDR3 sequence: CASIRTGIGYGYTF. CDR3 nucleotides: TGTGCCAGCATACGGACAGGAATTGGCTATGGCTACACCTTC. Full variable domain (missing parts from reference TRBV2 and TRBJ1-2): EPEVTQTPSHQVTQMGQEVILRCVPISNHLYFYWYRQILGQKVEFLVSFYNNEISEKSEIFDDQFSVERPDGSNFTLKIRSTKLEDSAMYFCASIRTGIGYGYTFGSGTRLTVV.

The V call is TRBV30, the J call TRBJ2-7, with a weak D call TRBD2 (6 bases). Germline V gene lookup returns CDR1 GTSNPN and CDR2 SVGIG (reference sequence). CDR3 length: 13 amino acids. V lost 2 bases and J 4 bases, leaving 12 bases between the germline ends. This CDR3 is CAWSPGSLYEQYF. The CDR3, as DNA: TGTGCCTGGAGTCCCGGGAGCTTGTACGAGCAGTACTTC. The whole variable domain, filled in from reference TRBV30 and TRBJ2-7, reads SQTIHQWPATLVQPVGSPLSLECTVEGTSNPNLYWYRQAAGRGLQLLFYSVGIGQISSEVPQNLSASRPQDRQFILSSKKLLLSDSGFYLCAWSPGSLYEQYFGPGTRLTVT.

This clone was observed a single time. The gene calls are TRBV6-4 and TRBJ2-1, with D tentatively TRBD2 (6 bases). Germline CDR1 is MRHNA and CDR2 is SNTAGT. Trimming left V 4 bases short and J 9 bases short, with 7 bases between. The CDR3 extends over 11 amino acids. The CDR3 reads CASSVGGEQFF. The CDR3 nucleotides read TGTGCCAGCAGTGTCGGGGGTGAGCAGTTCTTC.

This sequence joins TRBV4-2 and TRBJ2-3; TRBD2 agrees at 10 bases. CDR1 and CDR2 from the germline V gene are LGHNA and YNFKEQ. The trim removed 0 bases at V and 0 bases at J, leaving 6 bases unmatched. The length of the CDR3 is 18 residues. CDR3 sequence reads: CASSQDDSGGPSTDTQYF. In nucleotides, the CDR3 is TGTGCCAGCAGCCAAGATGATAGCGGGGGGCCCAGCACAGATACGCAGTATTTT.

The chain is built from TRBV5-4 and TRBJ2-7; D is perhaps TRBD2 (5 bases). CDR1 is SGHNT and CDR2 is YYREEE in the germline V gene (reference sequence). CDR3 size: 13 residues. V lost 0 bases to trimming and J lost 3 bases, with 7 bases between them. The DNA of the CDR3 is TGTGCCAGCAGCTTGGAGAGGGACTACGAGCAGTACTTC. This codes for CASSLERDYEQYF.

The rearrangement links TRBV27 to TRBJ2-7; 8 nucleotides line up with TRBD2. Unmatched junction bases numbered 11, after V lost 5 bases and J lost 2 bases. The CDR3 is made up of 16 amino acids. Per germline, CDR1 MNHEY and CDR2 SMNVEV (reference sequence). CDR3 region: CASSPLSSGPPYEQYF. Written as DNA, the CDR3 is TGTGCCAGCAGTCCCCTTTCTAGCGGGCCCCCCTACGAGCAGTACTTC.

This chain connects TRBV3-1 (or the pseudogene TRBV3-2) to TRBJ2-5; TRBD1 might be the D (5 bases). Germline-derived CDR1 and CDR2 are LGHDT and YNNKEL (reference sequence). Deletions cut 5 bases from V and 5 bases from J, with 15 bases between. The CDR3 is 14 amino acids. In DNA, the CDR3 is TGTGCCAGCAGCACCCTGGCCAGGGTTGAGACCCAGTACTTC. Protein product: CASSTLARVETQYF.

This clone showed up just once. The chain combines TRBV7-3 with TRBJ2-1; D is possibly TRBD1 (5 bases). CDR1 and CDR2 (germline): SGHTA, FQGTGA. Trimming pared 1 base from V and 10 bases from J, leaving 11 bases between. This CDR3 is built from 13 residues. CDR3: CASSLNRGNEQFF. CDR3 coding DNA: TGTGCCAGCAGCTTAAATAGGGGTAACGAGCAGTTCTTC.

V and J are TRBV6-6 and TRBJ2-7, with D possibly matching TRBD2 (5 bases). V lost 4 bases and J 3 bases, leaving 13 bases between the germline ends. In germline, CDR1 is MNHNY, CDR2 SVGAGI (reference sequence). This CDR3 has 14 amino acids. The CDR3 sequence: CASSSGGWDYEQYF. As DNA, the CDR3 is TGTGCCAGCAGTTCAGGAGGTTGGGACTACGAGCAGTACTTC.

A single count supports this clone. The V call is TRBV27, the J call TRBJ1-1, with 9 positions matching TRBD1. CDR3 length: 13 residues. Trimming at V came to 5 bases and at J to 3 bases, leaving 1 base not matched to a gene. CDR1 and CDR2 (germline): MNHEY, SMNVEV (reference sequence). CDR3 bases: TGTGCCAGCAGTCGGGACAGGGACACTGAAGCTTTCTTT. This codes for CASSRDRDTEAFF.